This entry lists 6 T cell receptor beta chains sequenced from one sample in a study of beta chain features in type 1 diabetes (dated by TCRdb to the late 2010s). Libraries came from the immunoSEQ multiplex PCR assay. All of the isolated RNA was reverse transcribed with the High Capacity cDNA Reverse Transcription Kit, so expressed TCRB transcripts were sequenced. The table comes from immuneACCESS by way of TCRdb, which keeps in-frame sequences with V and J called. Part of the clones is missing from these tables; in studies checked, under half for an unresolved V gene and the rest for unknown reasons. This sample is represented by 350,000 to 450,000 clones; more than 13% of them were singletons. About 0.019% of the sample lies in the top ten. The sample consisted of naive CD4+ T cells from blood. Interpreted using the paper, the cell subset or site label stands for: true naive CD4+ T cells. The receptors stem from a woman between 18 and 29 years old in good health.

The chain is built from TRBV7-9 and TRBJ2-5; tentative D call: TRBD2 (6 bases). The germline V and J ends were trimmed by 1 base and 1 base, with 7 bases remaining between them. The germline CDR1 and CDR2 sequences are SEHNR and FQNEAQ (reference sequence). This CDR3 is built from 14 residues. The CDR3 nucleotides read TGTGCCAGCAGCTTAGGCGGGACCCAAGAGACCCAGTACTTC. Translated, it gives CASSLGGTQETQYF. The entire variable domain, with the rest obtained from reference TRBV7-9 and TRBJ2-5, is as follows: DTGVSQNPRHKITKRGQNVTFRCDPISEHNRLYWYRQTLGQGPEFLTYFQNEAQLEKSRLLSDRFSAERPKGSFSTLEIQRTEQGDSAMYLCASSLGGTQETQYFGPGTRLLVL.

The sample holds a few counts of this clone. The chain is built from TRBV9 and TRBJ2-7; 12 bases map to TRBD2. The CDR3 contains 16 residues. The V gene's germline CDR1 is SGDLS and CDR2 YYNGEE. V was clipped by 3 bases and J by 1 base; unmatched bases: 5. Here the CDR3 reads CASSAPLAGGSYEQYF. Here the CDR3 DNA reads TGTGCCAGCAGCGCCCCTCTAGCGGGAGGGTCCTACGAGCAGTACTTC.

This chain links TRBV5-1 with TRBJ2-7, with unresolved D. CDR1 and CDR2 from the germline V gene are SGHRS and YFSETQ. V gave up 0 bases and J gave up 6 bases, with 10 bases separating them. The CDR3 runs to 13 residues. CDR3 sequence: CASSLGLVGEQYF. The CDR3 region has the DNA TGCGCCAGCAGCTTGGGTCTAGTTGGCGAGCAGTACTTC.

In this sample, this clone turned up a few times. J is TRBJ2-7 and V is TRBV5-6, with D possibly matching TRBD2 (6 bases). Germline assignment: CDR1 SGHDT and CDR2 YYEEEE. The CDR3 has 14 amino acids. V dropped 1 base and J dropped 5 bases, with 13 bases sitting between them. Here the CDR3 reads CASSLYRESHEQYF. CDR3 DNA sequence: TGTGCCAGCAGCTTGTACCGGGAGAGCCACGAGCAGTACTTC.

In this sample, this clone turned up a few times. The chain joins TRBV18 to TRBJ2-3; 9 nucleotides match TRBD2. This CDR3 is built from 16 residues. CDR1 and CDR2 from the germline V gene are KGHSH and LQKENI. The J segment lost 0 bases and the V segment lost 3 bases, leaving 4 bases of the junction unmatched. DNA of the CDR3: TGTGCCAGCTCACCCCAAGCGGGAGGCAGCACAGATACGCAGTATTTT. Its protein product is CASSPQAGGSTDTQYF.

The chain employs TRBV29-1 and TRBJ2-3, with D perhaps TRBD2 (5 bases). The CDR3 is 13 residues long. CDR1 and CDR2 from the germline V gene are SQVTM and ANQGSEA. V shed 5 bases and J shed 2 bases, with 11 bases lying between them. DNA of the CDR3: TGCAGCGTTCGAGGACTGGTCACAGATACGCAGTATTTT. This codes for CSVRGLVTDTQYF.